This entry concerns a single TCR beta chain. The trim removed 3 bases at V and 5 bases at J, leaving 11 bases unmatched. Germline V gene sequence: CDR1 SGDLS, CDR2 YYNGEE. The length of the CDR3 is 17 residues. Original processing notes: By means of reference gene primer amplification, nucleated cell counts were estimated. The method was immunoSEQ multiplex PCR; TCRdb's version includes in-frame clones alone and lacks a portion of them. From that table come the V and J calls and clone size; the DNA was used to work out D and trimming. Of 250,000 or so clones listed, approximately 85% were seen once; the top ten hold 1.5% to 2%. This specimen comes from a study of blood T cell repertoires in COVID-19. Across the whole study: The analysed material was cDNA or gDNA that came from T cells, B-cell-depleted T cells, or PBMCs.

Participants reported their clinical history, and cohort assignment relied on those reports. Two negative PCRs, clearance, or symptom resolution had been documented for recovered Cohort 3 donors. Sequencing input: PBMCs or T cells enriched from blood (not recorded which). The chain joins TRBV9 to TRBJ2-1; 10 bases map to TRBD2. The TCR was taken from a woman in her fifties or sixties who had recovered from COVID-19. The CDR3 protein is CASSEGSRLAGNNEQFF. CDR3 coding DNA: TGTGCCAGCAGCGAGGGAAGCCGACTAGCGGGTAACAATGAGCAGTTCTTC.